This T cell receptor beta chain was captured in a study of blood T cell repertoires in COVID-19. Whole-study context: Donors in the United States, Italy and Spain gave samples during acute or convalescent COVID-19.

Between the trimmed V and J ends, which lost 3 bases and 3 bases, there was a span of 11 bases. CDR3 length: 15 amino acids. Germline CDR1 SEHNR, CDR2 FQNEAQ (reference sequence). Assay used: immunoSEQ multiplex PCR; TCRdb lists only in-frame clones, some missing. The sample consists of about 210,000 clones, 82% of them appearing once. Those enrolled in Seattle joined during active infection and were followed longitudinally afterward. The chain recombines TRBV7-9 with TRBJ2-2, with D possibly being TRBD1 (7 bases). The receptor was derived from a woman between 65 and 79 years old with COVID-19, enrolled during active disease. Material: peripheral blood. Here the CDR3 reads CASSLEGAYTGELFF. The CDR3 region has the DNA TGTGCCAGCAGCTTGGAGGGGGCGTACACCGGGGAGCTGTTTTTT.